This entry describes one T cell receptor beta chain. Its target is not known. This sample was included in a study of beta chain features in type 1 diabetes. V was pared by 6 bases and J by 0 bases, with 14 bases between. The CDR3 has 16 amino acids. CDR1 and CDR2 (germline): MGHDK, SYGVNS. The investigators reverse transcribed all of the isolated RNA, so they sequenced expressed TCRB transcripts. Clones were sequenced by immunoSEQ multiplex PCR, and TCRdb holds only the in-frame ones, with some missing. Among 390,000 or so clones listed, 14% were seen once. Points from the study as a whole: Cells with high TCR expression could be over-represented by cDNA sequencing. Within each of all four CD4+ subsets, Type 1 diabetes patients had TCRB CDR3s that were moderately but significantly shorter. It was possible that PCR favored shorter templates, equally so in patients and controls. Compared with healthy donors, patients appeared to share more similar naive, central memory and regulatory TCRB repertoires.

The sequenced sample consisted of naive CD4+ T cells from blood. The TCR originated in a man in his thirties or forties in good health. The chain carries TRBV25-1 and TRBJ1-4; possible D gene TRBD1, 5 bases. CDR3 sequence reads: CASSGGPTATNEKLFF. The DNA of the CDR3 is TGTGCCAGCAGCGGGGGACCTACTGCAACTAATGAAAAACTGTTTTTT.